The TCR beta chain under discussion was sequenced for a study of T cell clonotyping in hematopoietic cell transplantation. Germline assignment: CDR1 WSHSY and CDR2 SAAADI. J lost 7 bases, V lost 6 bases, and 7 bases had no gene match. The CDR3 has 14 residues. This table comes from immunoSEQ multiplex PCR, and its TCRdb copy is limited to in-frame clones, with some not included. The table has 25,000 to 30,000 clones, roughly 85% seen once. Time point reported: recipient sample about 28 days before transplant, after cytoreduction. This chain joins TRBV10-2 and TRBJ2-2; 8 bases are a match to TRBD1. The sample was peripheral blood mononuclear cells, taken before stem cell transplant. The sequence derives from a man in his forties with acute myeloid leukemia. Some clones in this sample may be carry-over from other donors' samples. CDR3 coding DNA: TGCGCCAGCAGGGGGCAGGGGGCTGGCGGGGAGCTGTTTTTT. Protein sequence: CASRGQGAGGELFF.